This TCR beta chain was sequenced in a study of cytomegalovirus exposure and HLA in healthy donors. This PCR relied on a set of 60 Vbeta primers and 13 Jbeta primers. Sequenced by immunoSEQ multiplex PCR; TCRdb stores in-frame clones only, minus some. The specimen's table records over 60,000 clones. The TCR originated in a female donor in good health and CMV-seropositive. The source material was PBMCs.

In DNA form, the CDR3 reads TGTGCCAGTAGCGACAGGGGCCGTGCGGATACGCAGTATTTT. Translating it yields CASSDRGRADTQYF. The genes are TRBV19 and TRBJ2-3; 8 bases line up with TRBD1. Looked up from germline, CDR1 is LNHDA and CDR2 is SQIVND (reference sequence). This CDR3 region has 14 residues. V gave up 6 bases and J gave up 6 bases; unmatched junction bases: 8.